Listed here are 31 T cell receptor beta chains from one sample, sequenced in a study of blood T cells in healthy people across ages. Primers used in a second PCR of roughly 7 to 11 cycles were a sample-barcoded 5' primer and a J-beta primer mix. TCRdb processed the 5' RACE reads anew with MiXCR; each CDR3 protein has one entry. The repertoire has about 1,500,000 distinct CDR3 sequences, roughly 27% of them found once; the top ten carry approximately 7.7%. Sequenced material: blood. Receptor source: a young woman in good health.

This chain uses TRBV5-1 with TRBJ2-5; TRBD2 agrees at 8 bases. Germline CDR1 reads SGHRS; CDR2 reads YFSETQ. The CDR3 contains 18 residues. Germline trimming cut 6 bases from V and 4 bases from J; bases unmatched to any gene: 20. Written as DNA, the CDR3 is TGCGCCAGCACCCTTTCCACCGGGAGGGGAGGCTTGGGAGAGACCCAGTACTTC. Translated: CASTLSTGRGGLGETQYF.

There are many counts of this clonotype. The V gene is TRBV29-1, the J gene TRBJ1-4; possibly TRBD1 for D (5 bases). Deletions cut 7 bases from V and 0 bases from J, with 12 bases between. CDR1 and CDR2 from the germline V gene are SQVTM and ANQGSEA. The CDR3 contains 14 residues. CDR3: CSATGGATNEKLFF. CDR3 in DNA: TGCAGCGCTACGGGGGGGGCAACTAATGAAAAACTGTTTTTT.

The gene calls are TRBV4-3 and TRBJ1-6; D gene unclear. Trimming cost V 1 base and J 11 bases, with 15 bases left between them. The CDR3 extends over 15 amino acids. In germline, CDR1 is LGHNA, CDR2 YSLEER. This CDR3 is CASSQVSAIGTPLHF. The CDR3 bases are TGCGCCAGCAGCCAAGTCTCGGCGATAGGTACACCCCTCCACTTT.

This clonotype has a handful of counts. This sequence joins TRBV2 and TRBJ2-1; TRBD2 might be the D (6 bases). The CDR3 length is 15 residues. Germline CDR1 reads SNHLY; CDR2 reads FYNNEI. V lost 3 bases, J lost 3 bases, and 12 bases lay in between. The CDR3 sequence: CASSDEGGIYNEQFF. CDR3 in DNA: TGTGCCAGCAGTGATGAAGGAGGGATCTACAATGAGCAGTTCTTC.

V usage is TRBV29-1 and J usage is TRBJ1-1, with TRBD1 matching over 7 bases. CDR1 SQVTM and CDR2 ANQGSEA come from the germline V gene. The CDR3 spans 13 residues. J lost 4 bases, V lost 6 bases, and 8 bases had no gene match. The CDR3 DNA sequence: TGCAGCGTCCCCCGACAGGGTGGCACTGAAGCTTTCTTT. Amino acid sequence: CSVPRQGGTEAFF.

The gene calls are TRBV20-1 and TRBJ2-1; 9 bases match TRBD1. Germline V gene data show CDR1 as DFQATT and CDR2 as SNEGSKA (reference sequence). V dropped 1 base and J dropped 11; count of bases not matched to a gene: 15. There are 16 residues in the CDR3. The CDR3 is CSARVETGGRMNKQFF. The CDR3 region has the DNA TGCAGTGCTAGAGTGGAGACAGGGGGACGTATGAATAAGCAGTTCTTC.

The J gene is TRBJ2-7, the V gene TRBV18, with 15 positions matching TRBD2. Germline V gene lookup returns CDR1 KGHSH and CDR2 LQKENI. Unmatched junction bases numbered 6, after V lost 0 bases and J lost 6 bases. The CDR3 is made up of 17 amino acids. In DNA form, the CDR3 reads TGTGCCAGCTCACCACCGGGACTAGCGGGAGGATTTTCCGAGCAGTACTTC. It yields the protein CASSPPGLAGGFSEQYF.

As to this clonotype: This clone may be a read error of a much larger clone one base away. This chain connects TRBV7-2 to TRBJ1-2, with D unclear. The CDR3 consists of 16 residues. Trimming took off 2 bases at V and 4 bases at J, with 17 bases between the two ends. Per the germline V gene, CDR1 is SGHTA and CDR2 is FQGNSA. The CDR3 protein is CASSLTYAARGYGYTF. In DNA form, the CDR3 reads TGTGCCAGCAGCTTAACCTATGCGGCGAGAGGCTATGGCTACACCTTC.

This clonotype was observed a few times. The chain uses TRBV3-1 and TRBJ2-1, with a possible D match to TRBD1 (5 bases). The germline V gene encodes CDR1 LGHDT and CDR2 YNNKEL (reference sequence). V lost 0 bases to trimming and J lost 6 bases, with 9 bases between them. This CDR3 has 14 residues. CDR3 nucleotides: TGTGCCAGCAGCCAAGACCCGCAGGGCAATGAGCAGTTCTTC. Residues: CASSQDPQGNEQFF.

The chain uses TRBV20-1 and TRBJ2-7; D possibly corresponds to TRBD1 (6 bases). The V gene's germline CDR1 is DFQATT and CDR2 SNEGSKA (reference sequence). This CDR3 contains 15 residues. Between the trimmed V and J ends, which lost 0 bases and 7 bases, there was a span of 19 bases. CDR3 sequence reads: CSARDLGRGGWEQYF. CDR3 DNA: TGCAGTGCTAGAGATTTGGGAAGAGGGGGTTGGGAGCAGTACTTC.

This clonotype was counted a few times. Mismatch with germline at one junction end may stem from a read error. The chain links TRBV7-9 to TRBJ2-7; 7 positions agree with TRBD1. Germline V gene data show CDR1 as SEHNR and CDR2 as FQNEAQ (reference sequence). The CDR3 runs 14 residues. The CDR3 DNA follows: TGTACCAGCAGCCAACAGGGACAGCATATAGGGCAGTACTTC. Translating gives CTSSQQGQHIGQYF. Combining the CDR3 with reference TRBV7-9 and TRBJ2-7 gives the whole variable domain DTGVSQNPRHKITKRGQNVTFRCDPISEHNRLYWYRQTLGQGPEFLTYFQNEAQLEKSRLLSDRFSAERPKGSFSTLEIQRTEQGDSAMYLCTSSQQGQHIGQYFGPGTRLTVT.

This chain joins TRBV12-3 or TRBV12-4 and TRBJ1-4; possibly TRBD1 for D (5 bases). Trimming removed 0 bases from V and 3 bases from J, with 8 bases in between. CDR3 length: 15 residues. The DNA of the CDR3 is TGTGCCAGCAGTTTAGCTCGGGGGGCTAATGAAAAACTGTTTTTT. It encodes CASSLARGANEKLFF.

V is TRBV7-8 and J is TRBJ2-1; TRBD2 might be the D (5 bases). The CDR3 spans 15 residues. Germline V lookup: CDR1 SGHVS, CDR2 FQNEAQ. Deletions cut 5 bases from V and 5 bases from J, with 16 bases between. CDR3 sequence: CASSPPSGLDNEQFF. In DNA form, the CDR3 reads TGTGCCAGCAGCCCCCCCTCCGGACTGGACAATGAGCAGTTCTTC.

This clonotype was detected only a few times. The chain links TRBV20-1 to TRBJ1-1, with 8 bases identical to TRBD1. The CDR3 has 13 residues. Per the germline V gene, CDR1 is DFQATT and CDR2 is SNEGSKA (reference sequence). J lost 3 bases, V lost 6 bases, and 6 bases had no gene match. CDR3 amino acids: CSAGTGGDTEAFF. For the CDR3, the DNA is TGCAGTGCGGGGACAGGAGGGGACACTGAAGCTTTCTTT.

The rearrangement links TRBV30 to TRBJ2-1; D may be TRBD2 (5 bases). The CDR3 has 17 amino acids. Germline V gene data show CDR1 as GTSNPN and CDR2 as SVGIG (reference sequence). The ends were cut back, 0 bases at V and 4 bases at J, with 19 bases in the middle. The CDR3 loop is CAWSVGGSVGSYNEQFF. CDR3 in DNA: TGTGCCTGGAGTGTAGGAGGTTCTGTGGGATCTTACAATGAGCAGTTCTTC.

As for this clonotype: A much larger clone differs from this one at a single base, so this may be a read error. The rearrangement joins TRBV5-1 to TRBJ2-7; the D is unclear. The V gene's germline CDR1 is SGHRS and CDR2 YFSETQ. Trimming pared 0 bases from V and 6 bases from J, leaving 7 bases between. CDR3 length: 12 residues. This CDR3 is CASSLDCGEQYF. The CDR3 DNA reads as TGCGCCAGCAGCTTGGACTGCGGCGAGCAGTACTTC.

The genes are TRBV5-1 and TRBJ2-3, with TRBD2 matching 8 bases. Germline CDR1 reads SGHRS; CDR2 reads YFSETQ. Trimming took 2 bases from V and 6 from J; bases not matched to a gene: 5. The CDR3 is 14 amino acids. The CDR3 nucleotides read TGCGCCAGCAGCTTTAGCGGGAATCAGGATACGCAGTATTTT. Translating gives CASSFSGNQDTQYF.

This clonotype showed up just a few times. The chain recombines TRBV24-1 with TRBJ2-5; 7 positions match TRBD2. In germline, CDR1 is KGHDR, CDR2 SFDVKD. This CDR3 region has 14 residues. V was clipped by 7 bases and J by 5 bases; unmatched bases: 9. CDR3 sequence reads: CATRKRGEGETQYF. Written as DNA, the CDR3 is TGTGCCACCAGAAAGCGGGGAGAGGGGGAGACCCAGTACTTC.

The rearrangement uses TRBV7-2 and TRBJ2-5; 11 positions agree with TRBD2. The length of the CDR3 is 19 residues. The junction had 16 bases not matched to a gene; V was cut back by 5 bases and J by 2 bases. CDR1 and CDR2 from the germline V gene are SGHTA and FQGNSA. As DNA, the CDR3 is TGTGCCAGCAGCCCGTCTCCGGGACTAGCGGCCACGACGCAAGAGACCCAGTACTTC. Its translation is CASSPSPGLAATTQETQYF.

The chain has TRBV6-5 and TRBJ1-4, with TRBD1 as a possible D gene (5 bases). The germline V gene encodes CDR1 MNHEY and CDR2 SVGAGI. V was trimmed by 8 bases and J by 4 bases, leaving 14 bases between them. The CDR3 is 14 amino acids. DNA for the CDR3: TGTGCCAGCGGCCGGGGCCAGAATAATGAAAAACTGTTTTTT. Residues: CASGRGQNNEKLFF.

This chain joins TRBV27 and TRBJ1-2, with D perhaps matching TRBD1 (5 bases). Germline loops: CDR1 MNHEY, CDR2 SMNVEV (reference sequence). V lost 0 bases to trimming and J lost 7 bases, with 15 bases between them. The CDR3 totals 15 residues. This CDR3 reads CASSLSRQGSSGYTF. CDR3 nucleotides: TGTGCCAGCAGTTTATCCCGGCAGGGAAGCAGTGGCTACACCTTC.

V usage is TRBV6-1 and J usage is TRBJ1-6; TRBD1 matches at 8 bases. Germline CDR1 reads MNHNS; CDR2 reads SASEGT. CDR3 size: 14 residues. V shed 7 bases, J shed 7 bases, and the junction held 6 bases outside the gene matches. CDR3 sequence (DNA): TGTGCCAGCATTGACAGGGGAAGGAATTCACCCCTCCACTTT. Translated: CASIDRGRNSPLHF.

In its sample, this clonotype was seen a few times. The V call is TRBV5-1, the J call TRBJ2-4, with D possibly matching TRBD2 (7 bases). The last part of the DNA fits TRBJ2-7 better; the J call may be wrong. Germline-derived CDR1 and CDR2 are SGHRS and YFSETQ. The CDR3 totals 15 residues. The CDR3 region has the DNA TGCGCCAGCAGCAAACAGGCGGGGGCAGGGGTCGAGCAGTACTTC. It codes for CASSKQAGAGVEQYF.

The chain joins TRBV7-2 to TRBJ1-1, with 8 positions matching TRBD1. The CDR3 spans 13 residues. CDR1 is SGHTA and CDR2 is FQGNSA in the germline V gene. Losses at the gene ends were 1 base for V and 11 bases for J; bases not matched to a gene: 6. The DNA of the CDR3 is TGTGCCAGCAGCTTAGAGTCACAGGGGGACGCTTTCTTT. This encodes CASSLESQGDAFF.

This clonotype has just a few counts. The chain joins TRBV11-2 to TRBJ2-3, with D perhaps TRBD2 (5 bases). The CDR3 sequence is 18 residues long. The V end was cut by 0 bases, the J end by 3 bases, with 19 bases between. Germline CDR1 and CDR2: SGHAT and FQNNGV. CDR3 coding DNA: TGTGCCAGCAGCTTAGACCGTGGAGGATCACCTTGGACAGATACGCAGTATTTT. Its protein product is CASSLDRGGSPWTDTQYF.

This clonotype was seen ten or more times. The rearrangement uses TRBV20-1 and TRBJ2-1; 8 bases agree with TRBD2. J was trimmed by 6 bases and V by 8 bases; bases with no gene match: 6. The CDR3 is 12 residues long. From germline, CDR1 is DFQATT and CDR2 SNEGSKA (reference sequence). The CDR3 coding sequence is TGCAGTCTACACCGGGGGGGCAATGAGCAGTTCTTC. Its protein product is CSLHRGGNEQFF.

This clonotype was seen only a few times. The chain has TRBV12-3 or TRBV12-4 and TRBJ2-3, with TRBD1 as a possible D gene (5 bases). CDR3 length: 13 amino acids. V shed 6 bases and J shed 6 bases, with 13 bases lying between them. The CDR3 DNA reads TGTGCCAGCAGACCTGACAGCAGCGATACGCAGTATTTT. It specifies CASRPDSSDTQYF.

The chain carries TRBV7-9 and TRBJ2-5; 10 bases are shared with TRBD1. Germline assignment: CDR1 SEHNR and CDR2 FQNEAQ (reference sequence). The CDR3 totals 15 residues. V lost 4 bases to trimming and J lost 11 bases; unmatched junction nucleotides: 13. The CDR3 reads CASSYRDRGINEQYF. The CDR3 nucleotides are TGTGCCAGCAGCTACCGGGACAGGGGAATCAATGAGCAGTACTTC.

This chain uses TRBV14 with TRBJ2-1, with D tentatively TRBD1 (6 bases). Trimming cost V 0 bases and J 2 bases, with 17 bases left between them. Germline CDR1 reads SGHDN; CDR2 reads FVKESK. CDR3 length: 18 amino acids. The CDR3, as DNA: TGTGCCAGCAGCCAAGATTCCCGGGGTGAGGGGGCCTACAATGAGCAGTTCTTC. It is translated as CASSQDSRGEGAYNEQFF.

This clonotype was seen many times. The chain carries TRBV7-8 and TRBJ2-3; D remains unclear. V was trimmed by 1 base and J by 2 bases, leaving 7 bases between them. Germline V gene lookup returns CDR1 SGHVS and CDR2 FQNEAQ. The CDR3 is made up of 14 amino acids. This chain's CDR3 is CASSLGRFTDTQYF. CDR3 nucleotides: TGTGCCAGCAGCTTAGGTAGATTCACAGATACGCAGTATTTT.

The chain has TRBV11-2 and TRBJ2-4; a weak D match, TRBD2 (5 bases). Germline CDR1 is SGHAT and CDR2 is FQNNGV. V was pared by 1 base and J by 8 bases, with 21 bases between. There are 17 residues in the CDR3. CDR3 DNA: TGTGCCAGCAGCTTAGCGGCAGAAGGGAGTCGGGTGGACATTCAGTACTTC. Encoded protein: CASSLAAEGSRVDIQYF.